This T cell receptor (beta chain) was recovered during a study of Tregs in tolerant kidney transplant recipients. The data were produced by immunoSEQ multiplex PCR, yet TCRdb's version contains in-frame clones alone and is incomplete. This sample contains some 30,000 clones. Broader study findings: Some patients' samples used different primers over time, so nucleotide sequences weren't comparable. Biological reproducibility was not directly addressed in this study.

Turning to this clone: Its antigen remains unknown. The missing CDR3 end, 3 residues past where the read stops, is filled in from the germline J gene.

V shed 0 bases and J 6 bases; nucleotides not matched to a gene: 9. The CDR3 sequence is 16 residues long. Per germline, CDR1 KGHSH and CDR2 LQKENI. Related graft donors supplied nonmyeloablative bone marrow transplants, and mixed chimerism was transient. CD4+CD25+CD127- Tregs, CD4+CD25- non-Tregs, CD4 and CD8 cells were sorted. The clonotype originates from a human patient who received a combined kidney and bone marrow transplant. Among the T cells, some may be from the graft donor. This material consisted of CD4+ T cells from blood (PBMCs), taken 24 months after the transplant. The chain carries TRBV18 and TRBJ2-3, with 7 bases aligning to TRBD2. The sequenced part of the CDR3 DNA is TGTGCCAGCTCACCACCGACTAGCACCCACCTGGATACG. This sequence encodes CASSPPTSTHLDT. The whole CDR3 is CASSPPTSTHLDTQYF.